These 26 T cell receptor beta chains came from one sample sequenced in a study of blood T cell repertoires in COVID-19 (dated by TCRdb to 2019 to 2021). Library preparation used the immunoSEQ multiplex PCR assay. The immuneACCESS repertoire file appears here via TCRdb, limited to in-frame rearrangements. These files lack a portion of the clones; in checked studies, under half of the deficit traces to unresolved V genes, and the cause of the others is not known. The sample table shows about 130,000 clones, and approximately 83% are seen once. The ten largest clones capture 8% to 10% of the sample. The sequencing sample was made of peripheral blood. Receptor source: a man aged 35-49 years with active or convalescent COVID-19.

The chain employs TRBV3-1 (or the pseudogene TRBV3-2) and TRBJ2-1, with D possibly matching TRBD2 (6 bases). The CDR3 runs 16 residues. V lost 4 bases and J 0 bases, leaving 13 bases between the germline ends. Germline V gene lookup returns CDR1 LGHDT and CDR2 YNNKEL (reference sequence). The CDR3 region has the DNA TGTGCCAGCAGCCCTTTGCGGGGCAGCTCCTACAATGAGCAGTTCTTC. Translated, it gives CASSPLRGSSYNEQFF.

The gene calls are TRBV10-1 and TRBJ1-5; D may be TRBD1 (6 bases). Looked up from germline, CDR1 is WNHNN and CDR2 is SYGVQD (reference sequence). Deletions cut 0 bases from V and 5 bases from J, with 11 bases between. The CDR3 is 15 amino acids. CDR3: CASSESAGAYQPQHF. CDR3 DNA: TGCGCCAGCAGTGAGTCCGCAGGGGCATATCAGCCCCAGCATTTT.

The V call is TRBV2, the J call TRBJ2-3, with 7 bases aligning to TRBD1. V lost 6 bases and J lost 3; bases outside the gene matches: 6. There are 14 residues in the CDR3. The germline V gene encodes CDR1 SNHLY and CDR2 FYNNEI. The CDR3 reads CASRKTGPTDTQYF. The CDR3 nucleotides read TGTGCCAGCAGGAAGACAGGGCCAACAGATACGCAGTATTTT. Drawing the rest from reference TRBV2 and TRBJ2-3, the complete variable domain is EPEVTQTPSHQVTQMGQEVILRCVPISNHLYFYWYRQILGQKVEFLVSFYNNEISEKSEIFDDQFSVERPDGSNFTLKIRSTKLEDSAMYFCASRKTGPTDTQYFGPGTRLTVL.

The V and J genes are TRBV7-2 and TRBJ1-5; tentatively, D is TRBD1 (5 bases). Germline-derived CDR1 and CDR2 are SGHTA and FQGNSA. Trimming shortened V by 3 bases and J by 4 bases, and 7 bases separated the two germline ends. The CDR3 sequence is 13 residues long. Here the CDR3 reads CASSFRGNQPQHF. The DNA for the CDR3 is TGTGCCAGCAGCTTCCGGGGGAATCAGCCCCAGCATTTT.

CDR3 DNA sequence: TGTGCCAGCAGCCGGCCCGCTCCAGGGGGCATCCAAGAGACCCAGTACTTC. Protein product: CASSRPAPGGIQETQYF. This sequence joins TRBV3-1 (or the pseudogene TRBV3-2) and TRBJ2-5, with 8 bases lining up with TRBD1. The CDR3 covers 17 residues. V dropped 4 bases and J dropped 1; count of bases not matched to a gene: 11. Germline V CDR1 and CDR2: LGHDT, YNNKEL (reference sequence).

The CDR3 nucleotides are TGTGCCAGTACCGTACAGGGGGCGAATACTGAAGCTTTCTTT. Protein: CASTVQGANTEAFF. This chain links TRBV19 with TRBJ1-1; TRBD1 matches 9 bases. Germline CDR1 is LNHDA and CDR2 is SQIVND (reference sequence). The CDR3 totals 14 residues. The ends lost 7 bases at V and 5 bases at J; junction bases unmatched: 8.

This sequence joins TRBV7-9 and TRBJ2-5; tentatively, D is TRBD1 (6 bases). V was trimmed by 5 bases and J by 3 bases, leaving 16 bases between them. The germline gives CDR1 SEHNR, CDR2 FQNEAQ (reference sequence). The CDR3 runs 15 residues. The CDR3 is CASSQLQGQEETQYF. In nucleotides, the CDR3 is TGTGCCAGCAGCCAATTACAGGGTCAGGAAGAGACCCAGTACTTC. Full variable domain (outside the CDR3, taken from reference TRBV7-9 and TRBJ2-5): DTGVSQNPRHKITKRGQNVTFRCDPISEHNRLYWYRQTLGQGPEFLTYFQNEAQLEKSRLLSDRFSAERPKGSFSTLEIQRTEQGDSAMYLCASSQLQGQEETQYFGPGTRLLVL.

The chain couples TRBV6-5 to TRBJ1-2; D perhaps matches TRBD1 (6 bases). The CDR3 has 12 amino acids. Trimming took off 6 bases at V and 9 bases at J, with 14 bases between the two ends. Per the germline V gene, CDR1 is MNHEY and CDR2 is SVGAGI. CDR3 sequence: CASSQQGSSYTF. The CDR3 nucleotides read TGTGCCAGCAGCCAACAGGGAAGCAGCTACACCTTC.

The gene calls are TRBV30 and TRBJ1-1; D might be TRBD1 (5 bases). The CDR3 extends over 14 amino acids. V lost 6 bases and J 1 base, leaving 15 bases between the germline ends. In germline, CDR1 is GTSNPN, CDR2 SVGIG (reference sequence). CDR3 nucleotide sequence: TGTGCCTGCCCCCCATCGACAGCGAACACTGAAGCTTTCTTT. It specifies CACPPSTANTEAFF.

The chain links TRBV24-1 to TRBJ2-4; D not certain. The germline V gene encodes CDR1 KGHDR and CDR2 SFDVKD. V lost 8 bases, J lost 4 bases, and 14 bases lay in between. CDR3 size: 14 residues. CDR3: CATKPQPTKNIQYF. DNA for the CDR3: TGTGCCACCAAACCACAGCCTACGAAAAACATTCAGTACTTC.

V is TRBV19 and J is TRBJ1-1; D might be TRBD1 (5 bases). The CDR3 has 14 amino acids. Trimming removed 5 bases at V and 1 base at J, with 11 bases between. The germline CDR1 and CDR2 sequences are LNHDA and SQIVND (reference sequence). The CDR3 reads CASSSRQTNTEAFF. The CDR3 DNA sequence: TGTGCCAGTAGTTCTAGACAGACGAACACTGAAGCTTTCTTT. Full variable domain (outside the CDR3, taken from reference TRBV19 and TRBJ1-1): DGGITQSPKYLFRKEGQNVTLSCEQNLNHDAMYWYRQDPGQGLRLIYYSQIVNDFQKGDIAEGYSVSREKKESFPLTVTSAQKNPTAFYLCASSSRQTNTEAFFGQGTRLTVV.

This rearrangement joins TRBV19 to TRBJ1-2; D unresolved. CDR1 and CDR2 (germline): LNHDA, SQIVND (reference sequence). V gave up 7 bases and J gave up 7 bases, with 13 bases separating them. The CDR3 loop spans 12 amino acids. The CDR3 DNA is TGTGCCAGTAATCCGGGGAGTTTTGGCTACACCTTC. Translating gives CASNPGSFGYTF.

The chain employs TRBV14 and TRBJ2-3; TRBD2 is a possible D gene (7 bases). CDR3 length: 14 residues. V shed 3 bases and J shed 4 bases, with 11 bases lying between them. Germline V gene data show CDR1 as SGHDN and CDR2 as FVKESK. CDR3 sequence: CASSHLGGPDTQYF. CDR3 nucleotides: TGTGCCAGCAGCCATCTCGGGGGGCCAGATACGCAGTATTTT.

The rearrangement uses TRBV7-9 and TRBJ2-5; 7 bases match TRBD2. Germline lookup yields CDR1 SEHNR and CDR2 FQNEAQ (reference sequence). The J segment lost 3 bases and the V segment lost 0 bases, leaving 7 bases of the junction unmatched. The CDR3 is made up of 16 amino acids. The CDR3 bases are TGTGCCAGCAGCTTAGCGGCGGGGGTGGAAAAAGAGACCCAGTACTTC. Its translation: CASSLAAGVEKETQYF.

This clone has at least ten counts. The chain uses TRBV5-4 and TRBJ2-7; 11 bases line up with TRBD1. The CDR3 loop spans 13 amino acids. The junction had 2 bases not matched to a gene; V was cut back by 4 bases and J by 5 bases. CDR1 is SGHNT and CDR2 is YYREEE in the germline V gene (reference sequence). CDR3 loop: CASSGQGADEQYF. The CDR3 nucleotides are TGTGCCAGCAGCGGACAGGGGGCTGACGAGCAGTACTTC.

V and J are TRBV3-1 (or the pseudogene TRBV3-2) and TRBJ2-7; 9 bases are shared with TRBD2. V trimming: 3 bases; J trimming: 6 bases; junction bases outside the gene matches: 15. This CDR3 is built from 17 residues. Germline V gene lookup returns CDR1 LGHDT and CDR2 YNNKEL (reference sequence). Here the CDR3 DNA reads TGTGCCAGCAGCCAGCGCTTAGCGGGGGACCTCTACACCGAGCAGTACTTC. Translated: CASSQRLAGDLYTEQYF.

The rearrangement links TRBV18 to TRBJ1-5; D gene ambiguous. The CDR3 covers 15 residues. The V end was cut by 3 bases, the J end by 1 base, with 10 bases between. Germline loops: CDR1 KGHSH, CDR2 LQKENI. The CDR3 DNA sequence: TGTGCCAGCTCACCTAACGGCGGGAGCAATCAGCCCCAGCATTTT. Translation gives CASSPNGGSNQPQHF. Full variable domain (rest looked up from reference TRBV18 and TRBJ1-5): NAGVMQNPRHLVRRRGQEARLRCSPMKGHSHVYWYRQLPEEGLKFMVYLQKENIIDESGMPKERFSAEFPKEGPSILRIQQVVRGDSAAYFCASSPNGGSNQPQHFGDGTRLSIL.

V and J are TRBV5-1 and TRBJ2-1; 7 bases fit TRBD1. The CDR3 is made up of 16 amino acids. V lost 9 bases and J lost 3; bases outside the gene matches: 15. Germline V lookup: CDR1 SGHRS, CDR2 YFSETQ. The CDR3 loop reads CATTVNSGQLYNEQFF. The CDR3 nucleotides are TGCGCCACCACAGTGAACTCGGGACAGCTCTACAATGAGCAGTTCTTC. Combining the CDR3 with reference TRBV5-1 and TRBJ2-1 gives the whole variable domain KAGVTQTPRYLIKTRGQQVTLSCSPISGHRSVSWYQQTPGQGLQFLFEYFSETQRNKGNFPGRFSGRQFSNSRSEMNVSTLELGDSALYLCATTVNSGQLYNEQFFGPGTRLTVL.

The V and J genes are TRBV12-3 or TRBV12-4 and TRBJ1-2, with 8 bases matching TRBD1. CDR3 length: 12 amino acids. With 7 bases clipped from V and 8 bases from J, the junction kept 6 bases outside the gene matches. This chain's CDR3 is CASNQQGGGYTF. The CDR3 coding sequence is TGTGCCAGCAATCAACAGGGGGGCGGCTACACCTTC.

The J gene is TRBJ1-5, the V gene TRBV4-3; no firm D call. This CDR3 spans 17 amino acids. Germline V gives CDR1 LGHNA, CDR2 YSLEER. V lost 0 bases and J lost 4, with 16 bases in between. CDR3 sequence: CASSQDLVPTPNQPQHF. DNA for the CDR3: TGCGCCAGCAGCCAAGATTTGGTTCCGACTCCAAATCAGCCCCAGCATTTT.

This sequence joins TRBV7-9 and TRBJ1-3; D unclear. V shed 1 base and J shed 9 bases, with 13 bases lying between them. This CDR3 has 14 residues. Germline loops: CDR1 SEHNR, CDR2 FQNEAQ (reference sequence). The DNA of the CDR3 is TGTGCCAGCAGCTTAGGTTCGGTGAGGTCCACCATATATTTT. This translates into CASSLGSVRSTIYF.

This clone was detected only a few times. The chain carries TRBV2 and TRBJ1-5; 7 nucleotides align to TRBD1. Germline lookup yields CDR1 SNHLY and CDR2 FYNNEI. The CDR3 spans 15 residues. After removal of 1 base from V and 2 bases from J, the junction contained 2 bases not matched to a gene. The CDR3 DNA sequence: TGTGCCAGCAGTGAAGGACAGGGAGGCAATCAGCCCCAGCATTTT. Residues: CASSEGQGGNQPQHF. The entire variable domain, with the rest obtained from reference TRBV2 and TRBJ1-5, is as follows: EPEVTQTPSHQVTQMGQEVILRCVPISNHLYFYWYRQILGQKVEFLVSFYNNEISEKSEIFDDQFSVERPDGSNFTLKIRSTKLEDSAMYFCASSEGQGGNQPQHFGDGTRLSIL.

The gene calls are TRBV5-1 and TRBJ2-3; D is perhaps TRBD1 (6 bases). Germline CDR1 is SGHRS and CDR2 is YFSETQ. CDR3 length equals 17 residues. The V and J ends lost 1 base and 1 base respectively, with 16 bases between them. CDR3: CASSLSLGGQRTDTQYF. As DNA, the CDR3 is TGCGCCAGCAGCTTGAGTCTCGGCGGACAGCGCACAGATACGCAGTATTTT.

This chain connects TRBV6-2 or TRBV6-3 to TRBJ2-3; 12 bases are a match to TRBD2. This CDR3 spans 17 amino acids. Germline CDR1 is MNHEY and CDR2 is SVGEGT. Unmatched junction bases numbered 7, after V lost 2 bases and J lost 4 bases. The CDR3 loop is CASSYPTGLAGPDTQYF. The CDR3 region has the DNA TGTGCCAGCAGTTACCCAACTGGACTAGCGGGGCCAGATACGCAGTATTTT.

The V gene is TRBV6-5, the J gene TRBJ1-2; D uncertain. The CDR3 has 15 residues. Trimming shortened V by 0 bases and J by 4 bases, and 12 bases separated the two germline ends. Germline V gives CDR1 MNHEY, CDR2 SVGAGI. The CDR3 region has the DNA TGTGCCAGCAGTTACTCAGGGAGCCCTTTCTATGGCTACACCTTC. Its protein is CASSYSGSPFYGYTF.

V is TRBV9 and J is TRBJ1-2; the D gene is possibly TRBD1 (6 bases). The CDR3 is 15 residues long. Trimming cost V 3 bases and J 3 bases, with 15 bases left between them. CDR1 SGDLS and CDR2 YYNGEE come from the germline V gene. The CDR3 region is CASSGLAAGDYGYTF. The CDR3, as DNA: TGTGCCAGCAGCGGACTCGCTGCAGGGGACTATGGCTACACCTTC.